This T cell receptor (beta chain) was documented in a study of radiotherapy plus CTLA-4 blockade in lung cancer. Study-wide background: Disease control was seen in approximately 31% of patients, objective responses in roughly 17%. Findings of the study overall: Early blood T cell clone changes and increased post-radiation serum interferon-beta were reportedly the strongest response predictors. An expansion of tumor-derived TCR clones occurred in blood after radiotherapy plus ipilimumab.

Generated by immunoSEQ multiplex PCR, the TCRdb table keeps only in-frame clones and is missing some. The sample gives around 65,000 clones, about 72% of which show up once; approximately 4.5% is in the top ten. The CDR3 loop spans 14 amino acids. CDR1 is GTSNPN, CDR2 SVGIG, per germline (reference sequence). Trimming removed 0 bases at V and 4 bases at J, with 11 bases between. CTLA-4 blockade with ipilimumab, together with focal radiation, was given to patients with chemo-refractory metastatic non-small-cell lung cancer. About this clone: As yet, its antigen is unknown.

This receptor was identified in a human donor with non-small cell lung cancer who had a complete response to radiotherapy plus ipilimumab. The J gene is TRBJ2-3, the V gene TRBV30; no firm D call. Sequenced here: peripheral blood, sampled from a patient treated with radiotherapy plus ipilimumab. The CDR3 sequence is CAWSVRAVSDTQYF. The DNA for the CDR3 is TGTGCCTGGAGTGTACGGGCTGTCTCAGATACGCAGTATTTT.